One sample yielded the 24 T cell receptor beta chains listed below, sequenced in a study of T cells in Graves' hyperthyroidism and ophthalmopathy. RNA transcripts served as the template for amplifying TCR beta CDR3 regions. HTBI primers were used for first-round RT-PCR of the TCR CDR3. TCRdb itself ran the multiplex PCR reads through MiXCR, one entry per CDR3 protein. This sample has roughly 400,000 distinct CDR3 sequences, with around 25% found just once. What was sequenced was blood. These receptors all come from a man aged 50-60 years with Graves' hyperthyroidism.

The CDR3 sequence is CASRIPGGTETQYF. Here the CDR3 DNA reads TGTGCCAGCAGAATCCCCGGGGGAACGGAGACCCAGTACTTC. The chain recombines TRBV7-2 with TRBJ2-5, with D possibly being TRBD2 (6 bases). Looked up from germline, CDR1 is SGHTA and CDR2 is FQGNSA. The CDR3 runs to 14 residues. The V and J ends lost 6 bases and 5 bases respectively, with 16 bases between them.

This clonotype was detected ten times or more. This rearrangement joins TRBV2 to TRBJ2-7; tentative D call: TRBD1 (5 bases). V was cut by 4 bases and J by 3 bases, with 16 bases left in between. This CDR3 comprises 15 residues. Germline V gene lookup returns CDR1 SNHLY and CDR2 FYNNEI. CDR3 protein: CASSVRGNWVYEQYF. In DNA, the CDR3 is TGTGCCAGCAGTGTAAGGGGAAATTGGGTCTACGAGCAGTACTTC. The full variable domain, with the rest looked up from reference TRBV2 and TRBJ2-7, is EPEVTQTPSHQVTQMGQEVILRCVPISNHLYFYWYRQILGQKVEFLVSFYNNEISEKSEIFDDQFSVERPDGSNFTLKIRSTKLEDSAMYFCASSVRGNWVYEQYFGPGTRLTVT.

The rearrangement links TRBV20-1 to TRBJ2-3; the match to TRBD2 covers 8 bases. CDR3 length: 14 amino acids. The J segment lost 3 bases and the V segment lost 7 bases, leaving 9 bases of the junction unmatched. Germline lookup yields CDR1 DFQATT and CDR2 SNEGSKA (reference sequence). CDR3 region: CSGTTGGPTDTQYF. DNA for the CDR3: TGCAGTGGGACTACGGGAGGGCCGACAGATACGCAGTATTTT.

The chain joins TRBV12-3 or TRBV12-4 to TRBJ1-2, with 7 bases matching TRBD1. Trimming cost V 5 bases and J 3 bases; bases outside gene matches: 9. The CDR3 is 15 amino acids. The CDR3 nucleotides are TGTGCCAGCAGTCCCCTGGGACAGCTCCACTATGGCTACACCTTC. Translation: CASSPLGQLHYGYTF.

The rearrangement uses TRBV5-1 and TRBJ1-1; D perhaps matches TRBD1 (5 bases). This CDR3 is built from 17 residues. The V gene's germline CDR1 is SGHRS and CDR2 YFSETQ. V lost 4 bases and J lost 1, with 20 bases in between. Here the CDR3 reads CASSHGALTGGNTEAFF. The CDR3 region has the DNA TGCGCCAGCAGCCACGGGGCTCTCACCGGGGGGAACACTGAAGCTTTCTTT.

The CDR3 reads CASSLDGHPTRKLFF. Here the CDR3 DNA reads TGTGCCAGCAGCTTAGACGGACACCCAACCCGAAAACTGTTTTTT. V gene TRBV11-2 combines with J gene TRBJ1-4; a weak D match, TRBD1 (5 bases). The ends were cut back, 0 bases at V and 10 bases at J, with 15 bases in the middle. Germline values: CDR1 SGHAT, CDR2 FQNNGV. This CDR3 has 15 amino acids.

This clonotype has a count of ten or more. The genes are TRBV7-6 and TRBJ1-1; D unresolved. The germline CDR1 and CDR2 sequences are SGHVS and FNYEAQ. This CDR3 contains 14 residues. Trimming took 1 base from V and 2 from J, leaving 8 bases between them. The DNA for the CDR3 is TGTGCCAGCAGCTTAGACCCGGTTAACACTGAAGCTTTCTTT. It yields the protein CASSLDPVNTEAFF.

The chain has TRBV7-9 and TRBJ2-5, with 11 bases identical to TRBD2. From germline, CDR1 is SEHNR and CDR2 FQNEAQ (reference sequence). V gave up 1 base and J gave up 5 bases; unmatched junction bases: 12. CDR3 length: 18 residues. The CDR3: CASSLGVSSGRRRETQYF. CDR3 bases: TGTGCCAGCAGCTTAGGGGTCTCTAGCGGGAGGAGGCGGGAGACCCAGTACTTC.

J is TRBJ1-1 and V is TRBV9; perhaps TRBD1 as D (5 bases). The CDR3 has 15 residues. V was pared by 0 bases and J by 4 bases, with 13 bases between. Germline values: CDR1 SGDLS, CDR2 YYNGEE. CDR3 sequence reads: CASSVEGTASTEAFF. The CDR3 DNA follows: TGTGCCAGCAGCGTAGAGGGGACCGCCTCCACTGAAGCTTTCTTT.

The chain uses TRBV6-9 and TRBJ2-7; D possibly corresponds to TRBD2 (6 bases). The ends were cut back, 3 bases at V and 3 bases at J, with 15 bases in the middle. The CDR3 has 15 amino acids. The germline CDR1 and CDR2 sequences are MNHGY and SVAAGI. CDR3 sequence (DNA): TGTGCCAGCAGTTACACTGGGGGGTCCAACTACGAGCAGTACTTC. Translation gives CASSYTGGSNYEQYF.

V is TRBV7-2 and J is TRBJ2-5; D is uncertain. This CDR3 has 13 amino acids. Trimming removed 3 bases from V and 5 bases from J, with 10 bases in between. Germline CDR1 SGHTA, CDR2 FQGNSA. CDR3 coding DNA: TGTGCCAGCAGCTTTGATTTGTCGGAGACCCAGTACTTC. Translated: CASSFDLSETQYF.

This clonotype has at least ten counts. The rearrangement uses TRBV20-1 and TRBJ2-7, with 12 bases lining up with TRBD2. CDR3 length equals 13 residues. The germline V gene has CDR1 DFQATT and CDR2 SNEGSKA (reference sequence). V lost 4 bases to trimming and J lost 6 bases; unmatched junction nucleotides: 4. For the CDR3, the DNA is TGCAGTGCTAACCTAGCGGGAGGGCCCGAGCAGTACTTC. Translated: CSANLAGGPEQYF.

This rearrangement joins TRBV12-3 or TRBV12-4 to TRBJ1-1, with D unclear. The CDR3 totals 15 residues. With 3 bases removed from V and 1 base from J, the gap between germline ends came to 12 bases. The CDR3: CASSFGTPGNTEAFF. The CDR3 nucleotides read TGTGCCAGCAGTTTTGGTACCCCTGGGAACACTGAAGCTTTCTTT.

Regarding this clonotype: Just one base apart from a much larger clone, this may be a read error. This rearrangement joins TRBV20-1 to TRBJ2-3, with D uncertain. The CDR3 is made up of 14 amino acids. The V gene's germline CDR1 is DFQATT and CDR2 SNEGSKA (reference sequence). The CDR3 reads CGARVSLNTDTQYF. DNA for the CDR3: TGCGGTGCTAGAGTCTCGTTAAACACAGATACGCAGTATTTT.

Of note for this clonotype: An end of the junction does not agree with germline; a read error may underlie this. The rearrangement uses TRBV2 and TRBJ2-5; 10 bases line up with TRBD1. The CDR3 runs 14 residues. Per the germline V gene, CDR1 is SNHLY and CDR2 is FYNNEI. The CDR3 DNA reads TGTACCAGCAGTGATAGGACAGGGGGTGAGACCCAGTACTTC. It codes for CTSSDRTGGETQYF. The full variable domain, with the rest looked up from reference TRBV2 and TRBJ2-5, is EPEVTQTPSHQVTQMGQEVILRCVPISNHLYFYWYRQILGQKVEFLVSFYNNEISEKSEIFDDQFSVERPDGSNFTLKIRSTKLEDSAMYFCTSSDRTGGETQYFGPGTRLLVL.

V is TRBV7-3 and J is TRBJ2-3; TRBD1 matches at 9 bases. CDR3 length: 16 amino acids. Germline assignment: CDR1 SGHTA and CDR2 FQGTGA. The J segment lost 3 bases and the V segment lost 5 bases, leaving 9 bases of the junction unmatched. The CDR3 here is CASSLTGGVGTDTQYF. DNA of the CDR3: TGTGCCAGCAGCCTTACAGGGGGCGTAGGAACAGATACGCAGTATTTT.

This clonotype was counted ten times or more. V is TRBV28 and J is TRBJ2-7, with D perhaps given as TRBD1 or TRBD2 (5 bases each). V lost 4 bases, J lost 2 bases, and 15 bases lay in between. Germline V gives CDR1 MDHEN, CDR2 SYDVKM. This CDR3 comprises 15 residues. The CDR3 sequence is CASSSQGDGPYEQYF. The CDR3 DNA reads as TGTGCCAGCAGTTCACAAGGGGACGGCCCCTACGAGCAGTACTTC.

CDR3 nucleotides: TGTGCCAGCAGCTTCGGGGATTTGGGGCTCGGCGGCGCCCCCTACGAGCAGTACTTC. It yields the protein CASSFGDLGLGGAPYEQYF. The J gene is TRBJ2-7, the V gene TRBV7-2; D is possibly TRBD1 or TRBD2 (5 bases each). V dropped 3 bases and J dropped 2 bases, with 26 bases sitting between them. This CDR3 has 19 residues. Germline CDR1 reads SGHTA; CDR2 reads FQGNSA.

The rearrangement links TRBV5-1 to TRBJ2-3; 8 positions agree with TRBD2. The length of the CDR3 is 17 residues. CDR1 is SGHRS, CDR2 YFSETQ, per germline. The J segment lost 4 bases and the V segment lost 4 bases, leaving 14 bases of the junction unmatched. CDR3: CASSPPPAGGLADTQYF. DNA of the CDR3: TGCGCCAGCAGCCCCCCTCCCGCGGGGGGCTTGGCAGATACGCAGTATTTT.

V is TRBV29-1 and J is TRBJ2-3; D is unresolved. Germline V gives CDR1 SQVTM, CDR2 ANQGSEA. CDR3 length equals 13 residues. Trimming left V 2 bases short and J 6 bases short, with 12 bases between. The CDR3 here is CSVEPDGDDTQYF. Written as DNA, the CDR3 is TGCAGCGTTGAACCGGACGGAGACGATACGCAGTATTTT.

This clonotype was counted between two and nine times. CDR3 coding DNA: TGTGCCTGGAGCAGGGGGGAAAAACTGTTTTTT. Translating it yields CAWSRGEKLFF. V gene TRBV30 combines with J gene TRBJ1-4; 7 nucleotides align to TRBD1. The CDR3 is 11 residues long. V lost 3 bases and J lost 8; bases outside the gene matches: 0. CDR1 is GTSNPN, CDR2 SVGIG, per germline (reference sequence).

The chain is built from TRBV20-1 and TRBJ1-5; D unresolved. V was trimmed by 6 bases and J by 6 bases, leaving 18 bases between them. Germline V lookup: CDR1 DFQATT, CDR2 SNEGSKA (reference sequence). CDR3 length: 14 amino acids. The CDR3 spells CSALQTWMPQPQHF. Here the CDR3 DNA reads TGCAGTGCCCTTCAGACATGGATGCCTCAGCCCCAGCATTTT.

The J gene is TRBJ2-7, the V gene TRBV7-9, with TRBD2 matching over 10 bases. The CDR3 runs 18 residues. Germline trimming cut 5 bases from V and 2 bases from J; bases unmatched to any gene: 15. Germline lookup yields CDR1 SEHNR and CDR2 FQNEAQ (reference sequence). This chain's CDR3 is CASSTIAISGRTPYEQYF. The CDR3, as DNA: TGTGCCAGCAGCACCATCGCGATTAGCGGGAGGACTCCCTACGAGCAGTACTTC. The whole variable domain, remainder taken from reference TRBV7-9 and TRBJ2-7, is DTGVSQNPRHKITKRGQNVTFRCDPISEHNRLYWYRQTLGQGPEFLTYFQNEAQLEKSRLLSDRFSAERPKGSFSTLEIQRTEQGDSAMYLCASSTIAISGRTPYEQYFGPGTRLTVT.

On this clonotype itself: Mismatch with germline at one junction end may stem from a read error. The chain links TRBV29-1 to TRBJ2-1; D possibly uses TRBD1 or TRBD2 (5 bases each). The germline CDR1 and CDR2 sequences are SQVTM and ANQGSEA. The CDR3 has 14 residues. The DNA of the CDR3 is TGCAGCGTCCTTAAGGGGACGTCCTTCAATGAGCAGTTCTTC. Translating it yields CSVLKGTSFNEQFF.